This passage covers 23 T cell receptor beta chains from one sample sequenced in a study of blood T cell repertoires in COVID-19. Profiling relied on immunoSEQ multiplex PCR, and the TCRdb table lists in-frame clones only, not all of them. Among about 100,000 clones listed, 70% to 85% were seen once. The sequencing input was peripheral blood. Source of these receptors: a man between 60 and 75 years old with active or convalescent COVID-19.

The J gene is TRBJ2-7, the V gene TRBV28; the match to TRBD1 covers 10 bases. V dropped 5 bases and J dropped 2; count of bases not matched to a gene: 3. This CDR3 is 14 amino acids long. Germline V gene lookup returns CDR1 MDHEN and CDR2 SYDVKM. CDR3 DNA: TGTGCCAGCAGTCCCGGGACAGGGGCCTACGAGCAGTACTTC. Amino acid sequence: CASSPGTGAYEQYF.

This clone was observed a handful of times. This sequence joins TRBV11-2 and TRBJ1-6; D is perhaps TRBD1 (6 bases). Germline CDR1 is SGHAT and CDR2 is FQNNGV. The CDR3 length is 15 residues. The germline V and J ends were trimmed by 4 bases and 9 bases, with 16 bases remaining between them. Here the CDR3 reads CASSSRGSQSSPLHF. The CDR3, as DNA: TGTGCCAGCAGCTCAAGGGGGAGCCAAAGTTCACCCCTCCACTTT.

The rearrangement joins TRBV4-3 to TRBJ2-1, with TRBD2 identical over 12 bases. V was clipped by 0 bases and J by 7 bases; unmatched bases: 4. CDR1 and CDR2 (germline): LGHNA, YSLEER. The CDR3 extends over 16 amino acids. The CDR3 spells CASSQDGTSGWNEQFF. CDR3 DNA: TGCGCCAGCAGCCAAGATGGGACTAGCGGGTGGAATGAGCAGTTCTTC.

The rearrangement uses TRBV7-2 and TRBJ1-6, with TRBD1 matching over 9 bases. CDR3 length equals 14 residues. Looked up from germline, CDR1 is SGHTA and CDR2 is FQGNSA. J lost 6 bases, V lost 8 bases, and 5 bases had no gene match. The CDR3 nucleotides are TGTGCCAGCGGCCGGGACAGGGCTAATTCACCCCTCCACTTT. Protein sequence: CASGRDRANSPLHF.

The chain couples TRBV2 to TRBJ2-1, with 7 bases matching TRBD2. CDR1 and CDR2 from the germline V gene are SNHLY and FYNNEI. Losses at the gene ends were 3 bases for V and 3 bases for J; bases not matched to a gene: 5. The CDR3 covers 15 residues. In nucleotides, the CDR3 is TGTGCCAGCAGTGATCTAGCGGAGGACTACAATGAGCAGTTCTTC. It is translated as CASSDLAEDYNEQFF.

The CDR3 coding sequence is TGTGCCAGTAGTATTTTGGGACAGGGGAATTCACCCCTCCACTTT. Its protein is CASSILGQGNSPLHF. The chain recombines TRBV19 with TRBJ1-6; 10 nucleotides match TRBD1. Germline-derived CDR1 and CDR2 are LNHDA and SQIVND (reference sequence). J was trimmed by 7 bases and V by 3 bases; bases with no gene match: 3. The CDR3 spans 15 residues.

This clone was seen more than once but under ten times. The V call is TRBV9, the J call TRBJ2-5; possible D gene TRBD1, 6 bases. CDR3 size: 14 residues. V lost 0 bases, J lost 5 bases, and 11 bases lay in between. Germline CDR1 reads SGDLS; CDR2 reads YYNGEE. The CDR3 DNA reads TGTGCCAGCAGCGTAGCCAGGGGCGGGGAGACCCAGTACTTC. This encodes CASSVARGGETQYF.

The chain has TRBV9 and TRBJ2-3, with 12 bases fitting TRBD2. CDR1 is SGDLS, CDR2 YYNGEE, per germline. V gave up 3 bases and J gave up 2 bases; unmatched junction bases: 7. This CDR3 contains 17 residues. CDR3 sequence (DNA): TGTGCCAGCAGCGAAACTAGCGGGAGGATTCTCACAGATACGCAGTATTTT. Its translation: CASSETSGRILTDTQYF.

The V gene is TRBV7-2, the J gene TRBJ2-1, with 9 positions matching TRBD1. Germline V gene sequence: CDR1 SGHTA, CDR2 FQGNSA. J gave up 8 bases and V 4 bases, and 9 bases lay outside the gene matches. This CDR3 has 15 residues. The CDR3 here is CASSSAGQGHDEQFF. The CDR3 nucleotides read TGTGCCAGCAGCTCGGCGGGACAGGGCCACGATGAGCAGTTCTTC.

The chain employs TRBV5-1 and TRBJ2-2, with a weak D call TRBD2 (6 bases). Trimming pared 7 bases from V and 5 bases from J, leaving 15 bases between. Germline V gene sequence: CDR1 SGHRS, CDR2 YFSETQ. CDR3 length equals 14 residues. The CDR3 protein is CASWPGDITGELFF. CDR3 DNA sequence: TGCGCCAGCTGGCCGGGGGATATTACCGGGGAGCTGTTTTTT.

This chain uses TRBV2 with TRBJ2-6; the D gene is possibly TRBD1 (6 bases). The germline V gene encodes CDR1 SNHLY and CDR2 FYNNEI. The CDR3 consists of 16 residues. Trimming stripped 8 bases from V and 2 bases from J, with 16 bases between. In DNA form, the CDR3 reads TGTGCCAGCCAGAACAGGGCCAGAACTGGGGCCAACGTCCTGACTTTC. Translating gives CASQNRARTGANVLTF.

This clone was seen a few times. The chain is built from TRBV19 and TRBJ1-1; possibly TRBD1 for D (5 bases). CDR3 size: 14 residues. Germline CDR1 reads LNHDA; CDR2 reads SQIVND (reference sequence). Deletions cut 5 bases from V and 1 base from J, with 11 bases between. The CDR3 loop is CASSGGTGNTEAFF. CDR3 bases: TGTGCCAGTAGTGGGGGGACGGGGAACACTGAAGCTTTCTTT. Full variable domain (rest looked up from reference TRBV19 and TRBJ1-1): DGGITQSPKYLFRKEGQNVTLSCEQNLNHDAMYWYRQDPGQGLRLIYYSQIVNDFQKGDIAEGYSVSREKKESFPLTVTSAQKNPTAFYLCASSGGTGNTEAFFGQGTRLTVV.

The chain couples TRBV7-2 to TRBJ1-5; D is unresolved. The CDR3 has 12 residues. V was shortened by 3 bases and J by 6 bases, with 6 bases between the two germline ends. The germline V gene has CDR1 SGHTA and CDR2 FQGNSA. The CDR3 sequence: CASSLPGQPQHF. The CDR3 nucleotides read TGTGCCAGCAGCTTGCCGGGTCAGCCCCAGCATTTT.

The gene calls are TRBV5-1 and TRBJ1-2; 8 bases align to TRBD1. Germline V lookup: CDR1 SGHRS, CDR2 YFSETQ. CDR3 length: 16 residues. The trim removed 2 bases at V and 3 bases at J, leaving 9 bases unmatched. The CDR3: CASSLGQGRDYYGYTF. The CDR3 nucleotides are TGCGCCAGCAGCTTAGGACAGGGTAGGGACTACTATGGCTACACCTTC.

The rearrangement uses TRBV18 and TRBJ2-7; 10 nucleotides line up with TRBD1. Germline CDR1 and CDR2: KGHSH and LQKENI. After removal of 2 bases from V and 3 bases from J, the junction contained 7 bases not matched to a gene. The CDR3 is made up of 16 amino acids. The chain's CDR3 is CASSPRGQGTGYEQYF. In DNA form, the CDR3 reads TGTGCCAGCTCACCAAGGGGACAGGGGACCGGCTACGAGCAGTACTTC.

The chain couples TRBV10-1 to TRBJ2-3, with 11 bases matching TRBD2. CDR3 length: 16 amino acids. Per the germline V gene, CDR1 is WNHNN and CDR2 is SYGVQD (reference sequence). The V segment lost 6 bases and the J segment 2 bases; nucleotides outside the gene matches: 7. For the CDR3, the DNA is TGCGCCAGCAGCTCCGGGACTAGCGGCTACACAGATACGCAGTATTTT. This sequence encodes CASSSGTSGYTDTQYF.

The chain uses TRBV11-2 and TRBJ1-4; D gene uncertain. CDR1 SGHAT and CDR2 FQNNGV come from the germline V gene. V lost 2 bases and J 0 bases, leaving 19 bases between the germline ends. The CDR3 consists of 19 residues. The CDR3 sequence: CASSLRGAVGKTTNEKLFF. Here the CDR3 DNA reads TGTGCCAGCAGCTTACGGGGAGCCGTGGGGAAAACAACTAATGAAAAACTGTTTTTT.

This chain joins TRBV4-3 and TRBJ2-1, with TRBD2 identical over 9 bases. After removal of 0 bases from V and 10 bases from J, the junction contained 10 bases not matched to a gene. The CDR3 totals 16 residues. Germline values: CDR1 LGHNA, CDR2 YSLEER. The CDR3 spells CASSQDTAGGPREQFF. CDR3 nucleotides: TGCGCCAGCAGCCAAGATACTGCGGGAGGGCCAAGGGAGCAGTTCTTC.

In DNA form, the CDR3 reads TGTGCCACCAAGACAGACAACACAGATACGCAGTATTTT. It yields the protein CATKTDNTDTQYF. This sequence joins TRBV24-1 and TRBJ2-3; D perhaps matches TRBD1 (5 bases). The germline gives CDR1 KGHDR, CDR2 SFDVKD. Trimming took 8 bases from V and 2 from J, leaving 10 bases between them. The CDR3 has 13 residues.

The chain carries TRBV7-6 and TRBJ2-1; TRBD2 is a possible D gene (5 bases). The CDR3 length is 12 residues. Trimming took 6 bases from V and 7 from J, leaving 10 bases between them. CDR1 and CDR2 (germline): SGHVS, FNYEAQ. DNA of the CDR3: TGTGCCAGCAGTACCGGGGATAATGAGCAGTTCTTC. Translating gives CASSTGDNEQFF.

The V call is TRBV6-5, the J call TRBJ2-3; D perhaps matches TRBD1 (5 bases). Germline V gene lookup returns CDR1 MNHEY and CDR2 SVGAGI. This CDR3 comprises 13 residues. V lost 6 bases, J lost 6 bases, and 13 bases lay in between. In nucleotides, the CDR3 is TGTGCCAGCAGAGCAGGGTGGCTCGATACGCAGTATTTT. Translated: CASRAGWLDTQYF.

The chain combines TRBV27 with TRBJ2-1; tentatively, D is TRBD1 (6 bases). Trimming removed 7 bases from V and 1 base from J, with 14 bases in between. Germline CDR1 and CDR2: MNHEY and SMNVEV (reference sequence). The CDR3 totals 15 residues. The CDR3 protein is CASKLGQYSYNEQFF. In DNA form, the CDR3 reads TGTGCCAGCAAGCTAGGACAGTATTCCTACAATGAGCAGTTCTTC.

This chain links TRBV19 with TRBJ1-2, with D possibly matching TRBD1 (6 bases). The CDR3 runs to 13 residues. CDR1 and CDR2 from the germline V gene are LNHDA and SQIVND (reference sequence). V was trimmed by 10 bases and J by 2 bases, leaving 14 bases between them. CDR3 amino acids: CATHQRGNYGYTF. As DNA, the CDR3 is TGTGCCACCCACCAAAGGGGGAACTATGGCTACACCTTC.